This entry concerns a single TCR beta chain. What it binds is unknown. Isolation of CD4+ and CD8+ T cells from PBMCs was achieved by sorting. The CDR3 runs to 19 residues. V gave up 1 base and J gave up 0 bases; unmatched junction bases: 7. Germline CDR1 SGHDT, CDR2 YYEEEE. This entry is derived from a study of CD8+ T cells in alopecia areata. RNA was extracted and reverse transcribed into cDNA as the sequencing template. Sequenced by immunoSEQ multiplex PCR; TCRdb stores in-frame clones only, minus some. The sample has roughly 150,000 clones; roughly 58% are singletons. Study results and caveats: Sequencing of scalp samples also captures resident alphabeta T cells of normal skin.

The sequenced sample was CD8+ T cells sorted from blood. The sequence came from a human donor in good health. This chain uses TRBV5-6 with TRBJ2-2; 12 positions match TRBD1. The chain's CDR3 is CASSLFPGTGGTNTGELFF. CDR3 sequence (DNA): TGTGCCAGCAGCTTGTTTCCCGGGACAGGGGGCACGAACACCGGGGAGCTGTTTTTT.